The 19 T cell receptor beta chains below come from one sample, sequenced in a study of shared clonotypes between healthy human individuals. Using immunoSEQ multiplex PCR, the repertoire was profiled, and TCRdb retains in-frame clones only, with some absent. The data contain roughly 590,000 clones, about 95% of them singletons. The naive CD8 population came from CD45RO-negative cells selected for CCR7, without terminally differentiated effector memory CD45RA+ cells. Sequencing used naive CD8+ T cells sorted from blood. The receptors originated from a woman aged 30 to 39 in good health.

The genes are TRBV2 and TRBJ2-1; TRBD2 aligns across 7 bases. Germline loops: CDR1 SNHLY, CDR2 FYNNEI. J gave up 15 bases and V 7 bases, and 12 bases lay outside the gene matches. The CDR3 has 12 amino acids. As DNA, the CDR3 is TGTGCCAGCAACCTTGGGGAAGGACTAGTGTTCTTC. It codes for CASNLGEGLVFF.

Concerning this clone: Sequence at one end of the junction differs from germline and may be a read error. The chain is built from TRBV11-2 and TRBJ2-7, with D possibly TRBD2 on 5 matching bases. The CDR3 sequence is 14 residues long. Germline values: CDR1 SGHAT, CDR2 FQNNGV. The CDR3 region is CAGSIEGGAYEQYF. The CDR3 region has the DNA TGTGCCGGCAGCATAGAAGGAGGAGCCTACGAGCAGTACTTC.

V gene TRBV6-6 combines with J gene TRBJ1-2, with a weak D call TRBD1 (6 bases). Germline CDR1 MNHNY, CDR2 SVGAGI (reference sequence). The V end was cut by 4 bases, the J end by 3 bases, with 9 bases between. There are 13 residues in the CDR3. CDR3 sequence (DNA): TGTGCCAGCAGTTCGACAGGATACTATGGCTACACCTTC. Translation gives CASSSTGYYGYTF.

The chain has TRBV5-5 and TRBJ1-1; D is uncertain. V dropped 0 bases and J dropped 5 bases, with 8 bases sitting between them. Germline CDR1 and CDR2: SGHKS and YYEKEE (reference sequence). This CDR3 comprises 13 residues. The CDR3 nucleotides are TGTGCCAGCAGCTTGGGGGCGCGGACTGAAGCTTTCTTT. Protein product: CASSLGARTEAFF. Together with reference TRBV5-5 and TRBJ1-1, the CDR3 gives the full variable domain: DAGVTQSPTHLIKTRGQQVTLRCSPISGHKSVSWYQQVLGQGPQFIFQYYEKEERGRGNFPDRFSARQFPNYSSELNVNALLLGDSALYLCASSLGARTEAFFGQGTRLTVV.

CDR3 nucleotides: TGCAGCGCCTTGGGGACAATAAATATGAACACTGAAGCTTTCTTT. The encoded protein is CSALGTINMNTEAFF. The gene calls are TRBV29-1 and TRBJ1-1; perhaps TRBD1 as D (6 bases). The CDR3 sequence is 15 residues long. Germline V gene data show CDR1 as SQVTM and CDR2 as ANQGSEA. The V and J ends lost 7 bases and 0 bases respectively, with 18 bases between them.

The CDR3 coding sequence is TGTGCCAGCAGTTTGGTGGGGGTCCCCTATGGCTACACCTTC. Amino acids: CASSLVGVPYGYTF. The gene calls are TRBV28 and TRBJ1-2; perhaps TRBD1 as D (5 bases). Per the germline V gene, CDR1 is MDHEN and CDR2 is SYDVKM. This CDR3 comprises 14 residues. V lost 3 bases and J lost 4, with 12 bases in between.

This chain uses TRBV4-1 with TRBJ1-6; D is unresolved. The CDR3 consists of 15 residues. Germline V lookup: CDR1 MGHRA, CDR2 YSYEKL. V was shortened by 1 base and J by 9 bases, with 13 bases between the two germline ends. CDR3 amino acids: CASSQGLGGSSPLHF. Here the CDR3 DNA reads TGCGCCAGCAGCCAAGGTCTAGGCGGGAGTTCACCCCTCCACTTT.

The chain couples TRBV6-5 to TRBJ1-2; 9 nucleotides align to TRBD1. The CDR3 consists of 15 residues. The germline CDR1 and CDR2 sequences are MNHEY and SVGAGI. The V segment lost 4 bases and the J segment 7 bases; nucleotides outside the gene matches: 10. Written as DNA, the CDR3 is TGTGCCAGCAGTTTGGCTGACAGGGGGAGGGGTGGCTACACCTTC. It is translated as CASSLADRGRGGYTF.

A note on this clone: This specimen includes other DNA sequences encoding the same CDR3. The chain couples TRBV5-1 to TRBJ2-7; 13 bases agree with TRBD2. V lost 3 bases and J lost 4; bases outside the gene matches: 4. The CDR3 totals 15 residues. Germline-derived CDR1 and CDR2 are SGHRS and YFSETQ. The CDR3 DNA reads TGCGCCAGCAGCTACGGGACTAGCGGGACGTACGAGCAGTACTTC. Protein product: CASSYGTSGTYEQYF.

V gene TRBV21-1 combines with J gene TRBJ2-5; TRBD1 reflects the table's D call only, with no check against the DNA. TRBV21-1 is deemed a pseudogene. The CDR3 spans 15 residues. The CDR3 reads CASSKGQGVQETQYF. The CDR3 DNA reads TGTGCCAGCAGCAAAGGTCAGGGGGTCCAAGAGACCCAGTACTTC.

This chain links TRBV11-2 with TRBJ2-7; 8 positions match TRBD2. V trimming: 1 base; J trimming: 7 bases; junction bases outside the gene matches: 6. Germline V gives CDR1 SGHAT, CDR2 FQNNGV. The CDR3 has 14 residues. The chain's CDR3 is CASSLGTSSGEQYF. CDR3 bases: TGTGCCAGCAGCTTAGGGACTTCTAGCGGGGAGCAGTACTTC.

This clone was detected only once. The chain couples TRBV2 to TRBJ2-2; TRBD2 aligns across 10 bases. The CDR3 totals 15 residues. Germline V lookup: CDR1 SNHLY, CDR2 FYNNEI. V dropped 7 bases and J dropped 3; count of bases not matched to a gene: 5. The CDR3 is CASNLAGGDTGELFF. The DNA of the CDR3 is TGTGCCAGCAATTTAGCGGGAGGCGACACCGGGGAGCTGTTTTTT. Based on the CDR3 plus reference TRBV2 and TRBJ2-2, the full variable domain is EPEVTQTPSHQVTQMGQEVILRCVPISNHLYFYWYRQILGQKVEFLVSFYNNEISEKSEIFDDQFSVERPDGSNFTLKIRSTKLEDSAMYFCASNLAGGDTGELFFGEGSRLTVL.

The J gene is TRBJ2-1, the V gene TRBV7-8; 9 bases are a match to TRBD2. Germline CDR1 SGHVS, CDR2 FQNEAQ. The junction had 11 bases not matched to a gene; V was cut back by 5 bases and J by 9 bases. The CDR3 consists of 15 residues. Here the CDR3 DNA reads TGTGCCAGCAGCCAGATAATAGCGGGAGCCAGTGAGCAGTTCTTC. This sequence encodes CASSQIIAGASEQFF.

V is TRBV11-2 and J is TRBJ1-1; D not certain. Germline CDR1 and CDR2: SGHAT and FQNNGV. Trimming left V 5 bases short and J 1 base short, with 14 bases between. The CDR3 length is 15 residues. The CDR3 protein is CASSLPYTENTEAFF. CDR3 DNA sequence: TGTGCCAGCAGCCTTCCCTACACGGAGAACACTGAAGCTTTCTTT.

As regards this clone: The sample holds other DNA sequences that translate to the same CDR3. The rearrangement uses TRBV19 and TRBJ2-7; 11 nucleotides agree with TRBD1. There are 14 residues in the CDR3. Trimming cost V 5 bases and J 4 bases; bases outside gene matches: 4. Germline-derived CDR1 and CDR2 are LNHDA and SQIVND (reference sequence). CDR3 loop: CASSAGTGGYEQYF. The CDR3 nucleotides read TGTGCCAGTAGTGCCGGGACAGGGGGATACGAGCAGTACTTC.

This chain links TRBV9 with TRBJ2-7, with D maybe TRBD1 (6 bases). This CDR3 region has 12 residues. V lost 4 bases, J lost 4 bases, and 9 bases lay in between. Germline lookup yields CDR1 SGDLS and CDR2 YYNGEE. The CDR3 DNA follows: TGTGCCAGCAGCATTACAGGGTACGAGCAGTACTTC. It translates to CASSITGYEQYF.

The chain employs TRBV2 and TRBJ2-7; no reliable D call. V was pared by 9 bases and J by 2 bases, with 26 bases between. This CDR3 has 17 residues. The V gene's germline CDR1 is SNHLY and CDR2 FYNNEI. Written as DNA, the CDR3 is TGTGCCAGTCCTGGACGCCCTGGGCCCGCCAGTACCTACGAGCAGTACTTC. Its protein product is CASPGRPGPASTYEQYF. The full variable domain, with the rest looked up from reference TRBV2 and TRBJ2-7, is EPEVTQTPSHQVTQMGQEVILRCVPISNHLYFYWYRQILGQKVEFLVSFYNNEISEKSEIFDDQFSVERPDGSNFTLKIRSTKLEDSAMYFCASPGRPGPASTYEQYFGPGTRLTVT.

The J gene is TRBJ1-5, the V gene TRBV15, with D unresolved. V was pared by 3 bases and J by 3 bases, with 15 bases between. CDR3 length: 16 residues. CDR1 and CDR2 (germline): LNHNV, YYDKDF (reference sequence). This CDR3 reads CATSRDSGPYNQPQHF. DNA of the CDR3: TGTGCCACCAGCAGGGATTCCGGGCCGTACAATCAGCCCCAGCATTTT.

The V and J genes are TRBV5-6 and TRBJ2-5; 7 bases agree with TRBD2. The J call may be incorrect, as the DNA end agrees better with TRBJ2-7. The CDR3 covers 15 residues. The germline V gene has CDR1 SGHDT and CDR2 YYEEEE. In DNA form, the CDR3 reads TGTGCCAGCAGCTCGGGGGGAGTTACCTCCTACGAGCAGTACTTC. Translating gives CASSSGGVTSYEQYF.